This is a list of T cell receptor beta chains from one sample in a study of blood T cell repertoires in COVID-19. This table comes from immunoSEQ multiplex PCR, and its TCRdb copy is limited to in-frame clones, with some not included. The sample includes about 55,000 clones, roughly four fifths of them seen just once. Sequencing input: peripheral blood. All receptors derive from a human donor in a cohort sampled during active or convalescent COVID-19. Both conserved end residues are part of each CDR3. Fields, in order: CDR3 protein, V gene, J gene, D gene. A D gene is named only where the DNA matches it firmly.

cdr3_aa: CASRETGLKTEAFF
v_call: TRBV6-5
j_call: TRBJ1-1
d_call: TRBD1

cdr3_aa: CASSARGMDGYTF
v_call: TRBV5-8
j_call: TRBJ1-2
d_call: TRBD1

cdr3_aa: CASSQADRGLSGELFF
v_call: TRBV4-3
j_call: TRBJ2-2
d_call: TRBD1

cdr3_aa: CASSQDPPAGAVEKLFF
v_call: TRBV4-3
j_call: TRBJ1-4
d_call: -

cdr3_aa: CASSLVQGGGYGYTF
v_call: TRBV5-4
j_call: TRBJ1-2
d_call: -

cdr3_aa: CASSAGQGDTDTQYF
v_call: TRBV11-3
j_call: TRBJ2-3
d_call: TRBD1

cdr3_aa: CASRGGTSDEQYF
v_call: TRBV6-5
j_call: TRBJ2-7
d_call: TRBD2

cdr3_aa: CASGLVRRGGLGYYPFNEQFF
v_call: TRBV12-5
j_call: TRBJ2-1
d_call: -

cdr3_aa: CASSLSNNRGRTVGNTEAFF
v_call: TRBV5-8
j_call: TRBJ1-1
d_call: TRBD1

cdr3_aa: CASSQSDRGNLYGYTF
v_call: TRBV16
j_call: TRBJ1-2
d_call: TRBD1

cdr3_aa: CASTRTDSYNSPLHF
v_call: TRBV19
j_call: TRBJ1-6
d_call: -

cdr3_aa: CASSQGGGSNSPLHF
v_call: TRBV4-2
j_call: TRBJ1-6
d_call: -

cdr3_aa: CASSQGGHQLYEQYF
v_call: TRBV7-2
j_call: TRBJ2-7
d_call: -

cdr3_aa: CASSPRGETQYF
v_call: TRBV18
j_call: TRBJ2-5
d_call: TRBD1

cdr3_aa: CASSQPKNRDRRENTEAFF
v_call: TRBV3-1/TRBV3-2
j_call: TRBJ1-1
d_call: TRBD1

cdr3_aa: CASSYGRGALPSSYEQYF
v_call: TRBV6-2/TRBV6-3
j_call: TRBJ2-7
d_call: -

cdr3_aa: CASQNRDRENTGELFF
v_call: TRBV19
j_call: TRBJ2-2
d_call: TRBD1

cdr3_aa: CASSKTGTGDLTQYF
v_call: TRBV21-1
j_call: TRBJ2-5
d_call: -

cdr3_aa: CASSVHPRGAVGNSPLHF
v_call: TRBV9
j_call: TRBJ1-6
d_call: -

cdr3_aa: CASSPGTNTEAFF
v_call: TRBV5-1
j_call: TRBJ1-1
d_call: -

cdr3_aa: CASSYGGSSYNSPLHF
v_call: TRBV6-5
j_call: TRBJ1-6
d_call: -

cdr3_aa: CASSPWEGLETQYF
v_call: TRBV18
j_call: TRBJ2-5
d_call: TRBD2

cdr3_aa: CASSKGLANNEQFF
v_call: TRBV6-4
j_call: TRBJ2-1
d_call: TRBD2

cdr3_aa: CASSPDRGPGNTIYF
v_call: TRBV7-2
j_call: TRBJ1-3
d_call: TRBD1

cdr3_aa: CASGGSSYEQYF
v_call: TRBV27
j_call: TRBJ2-7
d_call: -

cdr3_aa: CASSLPPGFEQYF
v_call: TRBV5-6
j_call: TRBJ2-7
d_call: -

cdr3_aa: CASSLPSGALGETQYF
v_call: TRBV5-1
j_call: TRBJ2-5
d_call: TRBD2

cdr3_aa: CASSPQGRIQNTEAFF
v_call: TRBV7-9
j_call: TRBJ1-1
d_call: -

cdr3_aa: CASSPKAGGASNEQFF
v_call: TRBV3-1/TRBV3-2
j_call: TRBJ2-1
d_call: TRBD2

cdr3_aa: CASGDYYGYTF
v_call: TRBV7-2
j_call: TRBJ1-2
d_call: -

cdr3_aa: CASSFQASSYNSPLHF
v_call: TRBV28
j_call: TRBJ1-6
d_call: -

cdr3_aa: CASSSFGQGVYEQYF
v_call: TRBV5-1
j_call: TRBJ2-7
d_call: TRBD1

cdr3_aa: CASSLTGTGVSNTGELFF
v_call: TRBV11-3
j_call: TRBJ2-2
d_call: TRBD1

cdr3_aa: CASSSPGDSYEQYF
v_call: TRBV6-2/TRBV6-3
j_call: TRBJ2-7
d_call: -

cdr3_aa: CSAIRGQGHGYTF
v_call: TRBV29-1
j_call: TRBJ1-2
d_call: TRBD1

cdr3_aa: CATSRPQQGAGNTIYF
v_call: TRBV15
j_call: TRBJ1-3
d_call: -

cdr3_aa: CASSQDSGNPYGYTF
v_call: TRBV4-3
j_call: TRBJ1-2
d_call: -

cdr3_aa: CASSQTRGTFYGYTF
v_call: TRBV3-1/TRBV3-2
j_call: TRBJ1-2
d_call: -

cdr3_aa: CASSVGVRADTIYF
v_call: TRBV9
j_call: TRBJ1-3
d_call: -

cdr3_aa: CASRLNPLRYEQYF
v_call: TRBV6-5
j_call: TRBJ2-7
d_call: -

cdr3_aa: CASSLAGGWNTEAFF
v_call: TRBV5-1
j_call: TRBJ1-1
d_call: -

cdr3_aa: CASTRRDRYEQYF
v_call: TRBV2
j_call: TRBJ2-7
d_call: -

cdr3_aa: CASSVGSGGGVREQFF
v_call: TRBV9
j_call: TRBJ2-1
d_call: TRBD2

cdr3_aa: CASSPGLAGFGELFF
v_call: TRBV11-2
j_call: TRBJ2-2
d_call: TRBD2

cdr3_aa: CASSMGQLSGNTIYF
v_call: TRBV5-5
j_call: TRBJ1-3
d_call: TRBD1

cdr3_aa: CASSYDYTGELFF
v_call: TRBV6-2/TRBV6-3
j_call: TRBJ2-2
d_call: -

cdr3_aa: CASTQAPGYEQYF
v_call: TRBV6-5
j_call: TRBJ2-7
d_call: -

cdr3_aa: CATSRDSGRNAFF
v_call: TRBV15
j_call: TRBJ1-1
d_call: -

cdr3_aa: CASSLGQGGIQPQHF
v_call: TRBV7-2
j_call: TRBJ1-5
d_call: TRBD1

cdr3_aa: CASSYSTGIGYGYTF
v_call: TRBV6-5
j_call: TRBJ1-2
d_call: TRBD1

cdr3_aa: CASSLGVGANEKLFF
v_call: TRBV7-2
j_call: TRBJ1-4
d_call: -

cdr3_aa: CASEAGGPYNEQFF
v_call: TRBV5-1
j_call: TRBJ2-1
d_call: TRBD2

cdr3_aa: CASTSRASGDAETQYF
v_call: TRBV19
j_call: TRBJ2-5
d_call: TRBD2

cdr3_aa: CASSLGGNLGYTF
v_call: TRBV7-2
j_call: TRBJ1-2
d_call: -

cdr3_aa: CASSYSIAGGGETQYF
v_call: TRBV6-6
j_call: TRBJ2-5
d_call: TRBD2

cdr3_aa: CASSYPTGHNYEQYF
v_call: TRBV5-4
j_call: TRBJ2-7
d_call: -

cdr3_aa: CASSQDLGPNSPLHF
v_call: TRBV3-1/TRBV3-2
j_call: TRBJ1-6
d_call: -

cdr3_aa: CASSLGRGTETQYF
v_call: TRBV7-8
j_call: TRBJ2-5
d_call: -

cdr3_aa: CASSYGTGAGSYGYTF
v_call: TRBV6-5
j_call: TRBJ1-2
d_call: TRBD1

cdr3_aa: CASSQQGIETQYF
v_call: TRBV3-1/TRBV3-2
j_call: TRBJ2-5
d_call: -